The rows below give T cell receptor beta chains drawn from one sample of a study of cytotoxic CD8 clonotypes in ibrutinib-treated CLL. Assay: immunoSEQ multiplex PCR; the TCRdb copy retains only in-frame clones and omits some. The table records 110,000 to 150,000 clones, 80% to 95% of them present only once. The sample consisted of PBMCs, taken after 12 months of ibrutinib treatment. These receptors were obtained from a human donor with chronic lymphocytic leukemia. The conserved cysteine and the conserved F or W are not part of the CDR3 here.

>TRBJ1-4|TRBV7-2
ASSLQGGEEKLF
>TRBJ2-1|TRBV5-1
ASTPTGTGGYNEQF
>TRBJ2-5|TRBV9
ASSLTTSGTGETQY
>TRBJ2-7|TRBV11-2
ASSVVGGLTYEQY
>TRBJ2-7|TRBV5-8
ASSPYYEQY
>TRBJ2-2|TRBV7-3
ASSLAGTGELF
>TRBJ1-5|TRBV28
ASTNRLNQPQH
>TRBJ2-1|TRBV6-5
ASVGAVPPNEQF
>TRBJ2-7|TRBV28
ASSMTLNYEQY
>TRBJ2-1|TRBV29-1
SGVLHDEQF
>TRBJ1-3|TRBV10-3
AISDEVRSGNTIY
>TRBJ2-7|TRBV4-2
ASSQEGTSGRQAREQY
>TRBJ2-4|TRBV25-1
AVGTPVKNIQY
>TRBJ1-1|TRBV19
ASITQDSMNTEAF